This T cell receptor beta chain was profiled in a study of blood T cell repertoires in COVID-19. Across the whole study: Specimens from acute and convalescent COVID-19 originated in the United States, Italy and Spain. Nucleic acid was either cDNA or gDNA, and it came from T cells, B-cell-depleted T cells, or PBMCs.

CDR1 and CDR2 (germline): LGHDT, YNNKEL (reference sequence). Trimming shortened V by 1 base and J by 2 bases, and 11 bases separated the two germline ends. The CDR3 is 15 residues long. Authors' data handling: Quantification of nucleated cells was approximated via reference gene primer amplification. Generated by immunoSEQ multiplex PCR, the TCRdb table keeps only in-frame clones and is missing some. Clonal size and the V and J genes are those of that table, whereas D and trimming came from the DNA. The data show some 130,000 clones, about four fifths seen once. Sequencing was done on a sample of peripheral blood. This chain connects TRBV3-1 (or the pseudogene TRBV3-2) to TRBJ1-1, with D possibly TRBD1 on 5 matching bases. This TCR was recovered from an elderly man with acute or convalescent COVID-19. The DNA for the CDR3 is TGTGCCAGCAGCCAAGCAGGGCTCGATAACACTGAAGCTTTCTTT. Its protein product is CASSQAGLDNTEAFF.